These 28 T cell receptor beta chains came from one sample sequenced in a study of CD4 T cells in relation to SARS-CoV-2 and coronaviruses. Before the COVID-19 pandemic, during about 2011-2019, CD4+ T cells were taken from unexposed donors. This table comes from immunoSEQ multiplex PCR, and its TCRdb copy is limited to in-frame clones, with some not included. The data contain just under 65,000 clones, 85% to 95% of them singletons. The sequenced material came from naive CD4+ T cells from PBMCs. Subset defined: naive CD4+ T cells isolated by negative enrichment. The source of these receptors is a human donor in good health.

This chain connects TRBV11-1 to TRBJ1-1, with D unresolved. Per germline, CDR1 SGHAT and CDR2 FQDESV (reference sequence). CDR3 length: 15 amino acids. The V and J ends lost 2 bases and 0 bases respectively, with 10 bases between them. The DNA of the CDR3 is TGTGCCAGCAGCTTACTTCCGGTTATGAACACTGAAGCTTTCTTT. This gives the protein CASSLLPVMNTEAFF.

The J gene is TRBJ2-7, the V gene TRBV14, with TRBD1 identical over 8 bases. The CDR3 is 16 residues long. Germline CDR1 reads SGHDN; CDR2 reads FVKESK. V shed 4 bases, J shed 2 bases, and the junction held 10 bases outside the gene matches. Here the CDR3 DNA reads TGTGCCAGCAGCCGCCTCGGATTACAGGGGGCCTACGAGCAGTACTTC. Translation gives CASSRLGLQGAYEQYF. The entire variable domain, with the rest obtained from reference TRBV14 and TRBJ2-7, is as follows: EAGVTQFPSHSVIEKGQTVTLRCDPISGHDNLYWYRRVMGKEIKFLLHFVKESKQDESGMPNNRFLAERTGGTYSTLKVQPAELEDSGVYFCASSRLGLQGAYEQYFGPGTRLTVT.

The chain is built from TRBV6-1 and TRBJ2-7, with unresolved D. Germline CDR1 is MNHNS and CDR2 is SASEGT. The V and J ends lost 2 bases and 5 bases respectively, with 16 bases between them. The CDR3 runs 15 residues. The CDR3, as DNA: TGTGCCAGCAGTGAAACGGAGTCAGGTAACCACGAGCAGTACTTC. Translation gives CASSETESGNHEQYF.

The chain links TRBV18 to TRBJ1-1; no definite D call. CDR1 is KGHSH and CDR2 is LQKENI in the germline V gene. Trimming removed 1 base from V and 6 bases from J, with 9 bases in between. The CDR3 is made up of 13 amino acids. CDR3 residues: CASSPRADAEAFF. CDR3 bases: TGTGCCAGCTCACCACGGGCAGACGCTGAAGCTTTCTTT. Full variable domain (missing parts from reference TRBV18 and TRBJ1-1): NAGVMQNPRHLVRRRGQEARLRCSPMKGHSHVYWYRQLPEEGLKFMVYLQKENIIDESGMPKERFSAEFPKEGPSILRIQQVVRGDSAAYFCASSPRADAEAFFGQGTRLTVV.

The chain carries TRBV6-4 and TRBJ2-3; D ambiguous. V gave up 4 bases and J gave up 0 bases, with 8 bases separating them. This CDR3 is 14 amino acids long. Germline CDR1 is MRHNA and CDR2 is SNTAGT. The CDR3 DNA reads TGTGCCAGCAGTGTGGTCGGGAGCACAGATACGCAGTATTTT. This gives the protein CASSVVGSTDTQYF.

The chain combines TRBV6-5 with TRBJ2-6, with D maybe TRBD2 (5 bases). CDR1 and CDR2 (germline): MNHEY, SVGAGI. The CDR3 sequence is 15 residues long. Trimming removed 8 bases at V and 0 bases at J, with 11 bases between. The CDR3 region has the DNA TGTGCCAGCGGTCAGGACTTCTCTGGGGCCAACGTCCTGACTTTC. Translating gives CASGQDFSGANVLTF.

This chain uses TRBV12-3 or TRBV12-4 with TRBJ2-5; no reliable D call. This CDR3 has 10 amino acids. Trimming shortened V by 5 bases and J by 5 bases, and 3 bases separated the two germline ends. CDR3 sequence reads: CASSAETQYF. The CDR3 coding sequence is TGTGCCAGCAGTGCGGAGACCCAGTACTTC.

The J gene is TRBJ2-1, the V gene TRBV28; the match to TRBD1 covers 9 bases. Trimming removed 5 bases from V and 5 bases from J; junction bases left unmatched: 10. Germline V lookup: CDR1 MDHEN, CDR2 SYDVKM. This CDR3 has 16 residues. CDR3 sequence (DNA): TGTGCCAGCAGTCCTCTCCCGGGACAGGGTGACAATGAGCAGTTCTTC. Translation: CASSPLPGQGDNEQFF. Variable domain in full (rest from reference TRBV28 and TRBJ2-1): DVKVTQSSRYLVKRTGEKVFLECVQDMDHENMFWYRQDPGLGLRLIYFSYDVKMKEKGDIPEGYSVSREKKERFSLILESASTNQTSMYLCASSPLPGQGDNEQFFGPGTRLTVL.

CDR3 protein: CASSVEGGSGNTIYF. The DNA of the CDR3 is TGTGCCAGCAGCGTGGAAGGGGGCTCTGGAAACACCATATATTTT. The chain carries TRBV9 and TRBJ1-3; the D gene is possibly TRBD1 (6 bases). This CDR3 has 15 amino acids. Germline CDR1 and CDR2: SGDLS and YYNGEE. V lost 2 bases and J 0 bases, leaving 9 bases between the germline ends.

V is TRBV3-1 (or the pseudogene TRBV3-2) and J is TRBJ2-5, with D uncertain. The V gene lost 4 bases and the J gene lost 6 bases, with 6 bases spanning the gap. The CDR3 is 11 amino acids. Germline V gives CDR1 LGHDT, CDR2 YNNKEL (reference sequence). CDR3: CASSPDKTQYF. The CDR3 DNA reads TGTGCCAGCAGCCCCGACAAGACCCAGTACTTC.

This chain joins TRBV2 and TRBJ1-2, with D tentatively TRBD1 (5 bases). The CDR3 runs 13 residues. V gave up 7 bases and J gave up 6 bases, with 15 bases separating them. Per the germline V gene, CDR1 is SNHLY and CDR2 is FYNNEI. CDR3 sequence: CASKRDDRDGYTF. The CDR3 DNA is TGTGCCAGCAAGAGGGACGATCGGGATGGCTACACCTTC.

This chain joins TRBV5-1 and TRBJ2-6; D ambiguous. Germline CDR1 SGHRS, CDR2 YFSETQ. The V end was cut by 10 bases, the J end by 2 bases, with 10 bases between. The CDR3 consists of 13 residues. The CDR3 loop reads CAEGDPGANVLTF. The DNA of the CDR3 is TGCGCCGAAGGAGACCCTGGGGCCAACGTCCTGACTTTC.

This clone was seen just once. The sample contains more than one DNA sequence encoding this CDR3. The chain joins TRBV28 to TRBJ2-7; 13 bases map to TRBD2. V lost 5 bases, J lost 2 bases, and 3 bases stayed unmatched. The CDR3 has 15 amino acids. Germline V CDR1 and CDR2: MDHEN, SYDVKM. The CDR3, as DNA: TGTGCCAGCAGTCCGGGGACTAGCGGGACCTACGAGCAGTACTTC. Translated: CASSPGTSGTYEQYF.

This chain connects TRBV19 to TRBJ2-3; TRBD2 matches 9 bases. V shed 5 bases, J shed 3 bases, and the junction held 12 bases outside the gene matches. The CDR3 runs 17 residues. CDR1 is LNHDA and CDR2 is SQIVND in the germline V gene (reference sequence). In DNA, the CDR3 is TGTGCCAGTAGTTTTCTATCTAGCGGGAAGGGTACAGATACGCAGTATTTT. This codes for CASSFLSSGKGTDTQYF.

This rearrangement joins TRBV5-1 to TRBJ1-2, with TRBD1 as a possible D gene (6 bases). The CDR3 is made up of 14 amino acids. Deletions cut 0 bases from V and 2 bases from J, with 8 bases between. Germline assignment: CDR1 SGHRS and CDR2 YFSETQ. The CDR3 DNA reads TGCGCCAGCAGCTTGGAACAGGGCAACTATGGCTACACCTTC. Its protein is CASSLEQGNYGYTF.

The J gene is TRBJ2-1, the V gene TRBV3-1 (or the pseudogene TRBV3-2); D perhaps matches TRBD2 (5 bases). CDR3 length: 14 residues. Germline V gene lookup returns CDR1 LGHDT and CDR2 YNNKEL (reference sequence). V lost 1 base and J lost 8, with 12 bases in between. CDR3: CASSQGTPRDEQFF. Written as DNA, the CDR3 is TGTGCCAGCAGCCAAGGGACTCCTAGGGATGAGCAGTTCTTC.

The V and J genes are TRBV28 and TRBJ2-7; 9 nucleotides align to TRBD2. CDR1 and CDR2 (germline): MDHEN, SYDVKM. With V trimmed by 6 bases and J by 3 bases, 3 bases remained unmatched. This CDR3 has 13 amino acids. The CDR3 DNA follows: TGTGCCAGCAGAAAGACTAGCGGCTACGAGCAGTACTTC. Translated: CASRKTSGYEQYF.

The rearrangement joins TRBV27 to TRBJ2-3; TRBD2 aligns across 13 bases. Germline-derived CDR1 and CDR2 are MNHEY and SMNVEV (reference sequence). The V segment lost 9 bases and the J segment 6 bases; nucleotides outside the gene matches: 6. This CDR3 has 14 residues. CDR3 DNA sequence: TGTGCCAGTTCTGGACTAGCGGGAGTGGATACGCAGTATTTT. Residues: CASSGLAGVDTQYF.

CDR3 sequence: CASSLRPGLGETQYF. The CDR3 bases are TGTGCCAGCAGCTTAAGGCCCGGGTTAGGGGAGACCCAGTACTTC. The V call is TRBV7-3, the J call TRBJ2-5, with D hard to call. Germline CDR1 is SGHTA and CDR2 is FQGTGA. The CDR3 is 15 residues long. Deletions cut 1 base from V and 5 bases from J, with 14 bases between.

This chain joins TRBV11-2 and TRBJ2-5; D tentatively reads TRBD1 or TRBD2 (5 bases each). The germline CDR1 and CDR2 sequences are SGHAT and FQNNGV. V was trimmed by 5 bases and J by 5 bases, leaving 21 bases between them. There are 16 residues in the CDR3. The CDR3 DNA sequence: TGTGCCAGCAGCCAAGCCCGGGGCTGGACCCAGGAGACCCAGTACTTC. Protein: CASSQARGWTQETQYF.

This sequence joins TRBV28 and TRBJ2-1; D possibly corresponds to TRBD1 (5 bases). The CDR3 totals 15 residues. Germline CDR1 reads MDHEN; CDR2 reads SYDVKM. Trimming took 5 bases from V and 1 from J, leaving 12 bases between them. DNA of the CDR3: TGTGCCAGCAGTGAACATCGGACATCCTACAATGAGCAGTTCTTC. Protein product: CASSEHRTSYNEQFF.

The CDR3 spells CASSTEQLAKNIQYF. CDR3 DNA: TGTGCCAGCTCCACGGAACAGCTAGCCAAAAACATTCAGTACTTC. J is TRBJ2-4 and V is TRBV28; no reliable D call. Trimming pared 8 bases from V and 0 bases from J, leaving 14 bases between. This CDR3 is built from 15 residues. CDR1 is MDHEN and CDR2 is SYDVKM in the germline V gene.

The genes are TRBV3-1 (or the pseudogene TRBV3-2) and TRBJ1-5; weak D call: TRBD1 (5 bases). Trimming shortened V by 0 bases and J by 2 bases, and 8 bases separated the two germline ends. Germline V gene lookup returns CDR1 LGHDT and CDR2 YNNKEL (reference sequence). CDR3 length equals 15 residues. CDR3 in amino acids: CASSQERGRNQPQHF. CDR3 nucleotide sequence: TGTGCCAGCAGCCAAGAGAGGGGACGCAATCAGCCCCAGCATTTT.

V is TRBV12-3 or TRBV12-4 and J is TRBJ1-6; D remains ambiguous. Trimming stripped 6 bases from V and 5 bases from J, with 8 bases between. The CDR3 totals 13 residues. CDR3 sequence: CASSRDNNSPLHF. CDR3 nucleotides: TGTGCCAGCAGCCGAGACAATAATTCACCCCTCCACTTT.

The chain recombines TRBV3-1 (or the pseudogene TRBV3-2) with TRBJ2-3, with 10 bases identical to TRBD2. Per the germline V gene, CDR1 is LGHDT and CDR2 is YNNKEL (reference sequence). This CDR3 has 15 residues. Germline trimming cut 4 bases from V and 4 bases from J; bases unmatched to any gene: 5. The CDR3, as DNA: TGTGCCAGCAGCCCTAGCGGGAGCGGGGCAGATACGCAGTATTTT. This codes for CASSPSGSGADTQYF.

The chain couples TRBV7-9 to TRBJ2-7, with 8 nucleotides matching TRBD1. The CDR3 length is 15 residues. Germline V gene data show CDR1 as SEHNR and CDR2 as FQNEAQ (reference sequence). J was trimmed by 3 bases and V by 3 bases; bases with no gene match: 7. CDR3 nucleotide sequence: TGTGCCAGCAGCTTCGTGGACAGGGCAAACTACGAGCAGTACTTC. This translates into CASSFVDRANYEQYF.

The chain joins TRBV7-2 to TRBJ2-1, with 9 bases fitting TRBD2. The CDR3 covers 15 residues. Per germline, CDR1 SGHTA and CDR2 FQGNSA. With 6 bases clipped from V and 4 bases from J, the junction kept 7 bases outside the gene matches. CDR3 bases: TGTGCCAGCAGGCGGCCTAGCGGGGTATACAATGAGCAGTTCTTC. Translated: CASRRPSGVYNEQFF. The variable domain in full, with the rest retrieved from reference TRBV7-2 and TRBJ2-1, is GAGVSQSPSNKVTEKGKDVELRCDPISGHTALYWYRQSLGQGLEFLIYFQGNSAPDKSGLPSDRFSAERTGGSVSTLTIQRTQQEDSAVYLCASRRPSGVYNEQFFGPGTRLTVL.

The gene calls are TRBV11-2 and TRBJ2-6, with D tentatively TRBD2 (6 bases). Between the trimmed V and J ends, which lost 5 bases and 0 bases, there was a span of 8 bases. Germline values: CDR1 SGHAT, CDR2 FQNNGV. The CDR3 runs 15 residues. The CDR3 DNA reads as TGTGCCAGCAGCAGGGAGGCCTCTGGGGCCAACGTCCTGACTTTC. It yields the protein CASSREASGANVLTF.